The 18 T cell receptor beta chains below were found in one sample sequenced in a study of identical twins (dated by TCRdb to the mid-2010s). Library creation used 5' RACE. Sequenced using an Illumina HiSeq 2000. TCRdb trimmed public reads at Q25 via fastp, called clones via MiXCR and kept in-frame beta chains. Merged by CDR3 protein, the rows form single entries marked with the most common genes and DNA. The sample data list some 600,000 distinct CDR3 sequences, and roughly 7.1% of these were observed just once. Clones ranked in the top ten supply less than 2% of the sample. These sequences were also reported in another study, on yellow fever vaccine responses in identical twins.

Sequenced sample: PBMCs. The source is a woman between 18 and 30 years old in good health.

In this sample, this clonotype turned up many times. The chain recombines TRBV20-1 with TRBJ2-4; 8 bases match TRBD1. After removal of 4 bases from V and 0 bases from J, the junction contained 11 bases not matched to a gene. The CDR3 length is 17 residues. Germline CDR1 and CDR2: DFQATT and SNEGSKA (reference sequence). The CDR3 region is CSANPDRAEIAKNIQYF. CDR3 bases: TGCAGTGCTAACCCGGACAGGGCGGAAATAGCCAAAAACATTCAGTACTTC.

V is TRBV15 and J is TRBJ1-4, with D perhaps TRBD1 (5 bases). CDR1 is LNHNV and CDR2 is YYDKDF in the germline V gene (reference sequence). Trimming stripped 1 base from V and 6 bases from J, with 15 bases between. This CDR3 is 16 amino acids long. The CDR3 DNA sequence: TGTGCCACCAGCAGAGCGGGGCGGGAGGAATATGAAAAACTGTTTTTT. Its protein product is CATSRAGREEYEKLFF.

This clonotype has a handful of counts. The chain employs TRBV20-1 and TRBJ2-1, with 7 positions matching TRBD1. The V and J ends lost 6 bases and 8 bases, in that order; junction bases with no gene match: 16. Germline CDR1 DFQATT, CDR2 SNEGSKA (reference sequence). The CDR3 contains 15 residues. This CDR3 reads CSAEQGKRLIDEQFF. The CDR3 coding sequence is TGCAGTGCCGAACAGGGGAAACGGTTGATCGATGAGCAGTTCTTC.

V is TRBV2 and J is TRBJ2-1; 12 positions agree with TRBD2. The junction had 4 bases not matched to a gene; V was cut back by 9 bases and J by 7 bases. This CDR3 has 13 residues. Germline CDR1 and CDR2: SNHLY and FYNNEI. The CDR3 sequence: CARRTSGNNEQFF. CDR3 in DNA: TGTGCCAGACGGACTAGCGGGAATAATGAGCAGTTCTTC.

This clonotype was observed many times. J is TRBJ1-3 and V is TRBV6-1; D is possibly TRBD1 (5 bases). The length of the CDR3 is 16 residues. Trimming took off 5 bases at V and 0 bases at J, with 14 bases between the two ends. Germline V lookup: CDR1 MNHNS, CDR2 SASEGT. The CDR3 DNA follows: TGTGCCAGCAGTCGGTCGACAGCAAACTCTGGAAACACCATATATTTT. Protein product: CASSRSTANSGNTIYF.

In its sample, this clonotype was seen many times. The rearrangement links TRBV10-1 to TRBJ2-1, with 9 bases aligning to TRBD1. The V and J ends lost 4 bases and 6 bases, in that order; junction bases with no gene match: 7. Per the germline V gene, CDR1 is WNHNN and CDR2 is SYGVQD (reference sequence). CDR3 length: 15 residues. The CDR3 loop is CASSGNRGHGNEQFF. As DNA, the CDR3 is TGCGCCAGCAGTGGGAACAGGGGGCATGGCAATGAGCAGTTCTTC.

The V and J genes are TRBV2 and TRBJ2-7, with TRBD2 matching over 14 bases. The V and J ends lost 2 bases and 5 bases, in that order; junction bases with no gene match: 2. This CDR3 is built from 15 residues. The germline CDR1 and CDR2 sequences are SNHLY and FYNNEI. The CDR3 DNA reads as TGTGCCAGCAGTGAATTGGGACTAGCGGGAGACGAGCAGTACTTC. This translates into CASSELGLAGDEQYF.

This clonotype was observed many times. The chain joins TRBV7-9 to TRBJ1-4, with 8 bases fitting TRBD1. Germline CDR1 is SEHNR and CDR2 is FQNEAQ (reference sequence). CDR3 length: 15 residues. J was trimmed by 7 bases and V by 0 bases; bases with no gene match: 4. This CDR3 reads CASSLAGTGPEKLFF. Written as DNA, the CDR3 is TGTGCCAGCAGCTTAGCCGGGACAGGTCCTGAAAAACTGTTTTTT.

This chain uses TRBV3-1 with TRBJ2-5; 7 nucleotides align to TRBD1. The CDR3 has 16 amino acids. Germline V lookup: CDR1 LGHDT, CDR2 YNNKEL (reference sequence). With V trimmed by 0 bases and J by 0 bases, 4 bases remained unmatched. The CDR3 nucleotides are TGTGCCAGCAGCCAAGATTACAGGGGCTACCAAGAGACCCAGTACTTC. This encodes CASSQDYRGYQETQYF.

This clonotype was detected ten times or more. J is TRBJ1-5 and V is TRBV12-3 or TRBV12-4, with D possibly TRBD1 on 6 matching bases. The CDR3 loop spans 17 amino acids. V lost 8 bases and J lost 0, with 20 bases in between. CDR3 nucleotides: TGTGCCAGCCTCCGAGGACAGTCCGATTATAGCAATCAGCCCCAGCATTTT. Translating gives CASLRGQSDYSNQPQHF.

This sequence joins TRBV12-3 or TRBV12-4 and TRBJ2-7; no firm D call. This CDR3 region has 14 residues. V dropped 2 bases and J dropped 0 bases, with 8 bases sitting between them. The CDR3 nucleotides are TGTGCCAGCAGTTTATACGGTAGCTCCTACGAGCAGTACTTC. Its protein is CASSLYGSSYEQYF.

Comment on this clonotype: This may arise from a read error, as a much more abundant clone is one base away. The J gene is TRBJ2-3, the V gene TRBV29-1; TRBD2 matches at 9 bases. Germline trimming cut 6 bases from V and 8 bases from J; bases unmatched to any gene: 9. The CDR3 consists of 13 residues. CDR1 and CDR2 from the germline V gene are SQVTM and ANQGSEA. CDR3 residues: CSVDGTSSVTQYF. DNA of the CDR3: TGCAGCGTCGACGGGACTAGCTCAGTTACGCAGTATTTT.

The sample holds many counts of this clonotype. The chain recombines TRBV5-1 with TRBJ2-1; D is ambiguous. In germline, CDR1 is SGHRS, CDR2 YFSETQ. The CDR3 covers 16 residues. Deletions cut 4 bases from V and 4 bases from J, with 18 bases between. In DNA, the CDR3 is TGCGCCAGCAGCCCCGACACCAGCTCGCTATACAATGAGCAGTTCTTC. It codes for CASSPDTSSLYNEQFF.

This clonotype has a count of ten or more. V usage is TRBV4-2 and J usage is TRBJ2-2; 8 bases map to TRBD2. Germline-derived CDR1 and CDR2 are LGHNA and YNFKEQ. CDR3 length: 16 amino acids. Germline trimming cut 4 bases from V and 2 bases from J; bases unmatched to any gene: 6. CDR3 residues: CASSRRAGVNTGELFF. The CDR3 DNA is TGTGCCAGCAGCCGTCGAGCGGGGGTAAACACCGGGGAGCTGTTTTTT.

The CDR3 here is CSARSGETQYF. The CDR3 DNA reads TGCAGTGCTAGATCAGGAGAGACCCAGTACTTC. The rearrangement joins TRBV20-1 to TRBJ2-5; D unclear. V lost 2 bases, J lost 4 bases, and 5 bases lay in between. The CDR3 runs to 11 residues. Germline V lookup: CDR1 DFQATT, CDR2 SNEGSKA (reference sequence).

This clonotype was seen a handful of times. This rearrangement joins TRBV29-1 to TRBJ1-2; D gene ambiguous. There are 13 residues in the CDR3. Trimming pared 5 bases from V and 0 bases from J, leaving 10 bases between. The germline V gene has CDR1 SQVTM and CDR2 ANQGSEA. CDR3 sequence (DNA): TGCAGCGTTATGGACGGCACTAACTATGGCTACACCTTC. Translating it yields CSVMDGTNYGYTF.

In its sample, this clonotype was seen many times. The V call is TRBV29-1, the J call TRBJ2-1, with 7 positions matching TRBD2. The J segment lost 0 bases and the V segment lost 4 bases, leaving 6 bases of the junction unmatched. This CDR3 is built from 15 residues. CDR1 SQVTM and CDR2 ANQGSEA come from the germline V gene. CDR3 sequence reads: CSVARGGGSYNEQFF. The CDR3 bases are TGCAGCGTTGCCCGCGGCGGGGGCTCCTACAATGAGCAGTTCTTC.

V is TRBV10-3 and J is TRBJ2-5, with a possible D match to TRBD1 (6 bases). Germline CDR1 ENHRY, CDR2 SYGVKD. The CDR3 has 15 residues. Trimming stripped 3 bases from V and 2 bases from J, with 13 bases between. As DNA, the CDR3 is TGTGCCATCAGTGAATCTCTAGGGGGTCAAGAGACCCAGTACTTC. The encoded protein is CAISESLGGQETQYF.